The rows below give T cell receptor beta chains drawn from one sample of a study of metastatic and nonmetastatic thyroid tumors. TCRdb reassembled clones from the PCR reads with MiXCR. The sample has about 85,000 clones, 8.6% seen once. Sequencing input: blood. These TCRs come from a female donor with papillary thyroid cancer or a benign thyroid nodule (not recorded which). Some clones in this sample may be carry-over from other donors' samples. CDR3s include the opening cysteine and the closing phenylalanine or tryptophan. Fields, in order: D gene, clone size, CDR3 length, V gene, J gene, CDR3 protein, CDR3 DNA. A D gene is named only where the DNA matches it firmly. The listing skips clone size in some rows; elsewhere it reads once, few, many or a size class.

-	many	13	TRBV6-1	TRBJ1-1	CASSRDVNSEAFF	TGTGCCAGCAGCCGGGACGTTAACTCTGAAGCTTTCTTT
-	many	15	TRBV11-2	TRBJ1-6	CASSLGVGSPSPLHF	TGTGCCAGCAGCTTAGGGGTCGGGTCCCCCTCACCCCTCCACTTT
-	-	15	TRBV11-2	TRBJ2-1	CASSSPYTRANEQFF	TGTGCCAGCAGCTCCCCCTACACACGAGCCAATGAGCAGTTCTTC
-	many	13	TRBV30	TRBJ2-3	CAWNTGITDTQYF	TGTGCCTGGAACACAGGGATTACAGATACGCAGTATTTT
TRBD1	many	16	TRBV25-1	TRBJ1-3	CASSSARTGTGNTIYF	TGTGCCAGCAGCTCAGCTAGGACAGGGACTGGAAACACCATATATTTT
-	many	10	TRBV10-2	TRBJ2-7	CASGDYEQYF	TGCGCCAGCGGGGACTACGAGCAGTACTTC
-	-	12	TRBV5-1	TRBJ1-1	CASSSGNTEAFF	TGCGCCAGCAGCTCAGGGAACACTGAAGCTTTCTTT
-	many	16	TRBV28	TRBJ2-5	CASSLLDSSTQETQYF	TGTGCCAGCAGTTTACTAGACAGTTCAACTCAAGAGACCCAGTACTTC
TRBD1	many	16	TRBV6-1	TRBJ2-2	CASSRSGDSHAGELFF	TGTGCCAGCAGCCGATCAGGGGACAGTCACGCCGGGGAGCTGTTTTTT
TRBD2	few	18	TRBV20-1	TRBJ2-5	CSARGKFQTSGGAETQYF	TGCAGTGCTAGAGGCAAATTCCAGACTAGCGGGGGGGCGGAGACCCAGTACTTC
-	many	14	TRBV7-9	TRBJ1-2	CASSLGRGTYGYTF	TGTGCCAGCAGCTTAGGGAGGGGTACCTATGGCTACACCTTC
TRBD2	many	13	TRBV10-3	TRBJ2-5	CAISGLAQETQYF	TGTGCCATCAGCGGACTAGCCCAAGAGACCCAGTACTTC
TRBD2	few	16	TRBV2	TRBJ2-5	CATSRGTGGPRETQYF	TGTGCCACCTCAAGGGGAACGGGGGGGCCTCGAGAGACCCAGTACTTC
TRBD1	many	15	TRBV20-1	TRBJ2-5	CSAMPGTGAWGTQYF	TGCAGTGCTATGCCCGGGACAGGGGCCTGGGGGACCCAGTACTTC
-	many	13	TRBV7-8	TRBJ1-4	CASSTGPYEKLFF	TGTGCCAGCAGCACGGGTCCGTATGAAAAACTGTTTTTT
-	many	16	TRBV2	TRBJ1-5	CASSWQGSPNNQPQHF	TGTGCCAGCAGTTGGCAAGGGAGCCCTAACAATCAGCCCCAGCATTTT
-	-	13	TRBV5-4	TRBJ2-1	CASSSTVGGEQFF	TGTGCCAGCAGCTCTACCGTCGGCGGCGAGCAGTTCTTC
TRBD2	-	15	TRBV2	TRBJ2-7	CATELTSGGSYEQYF	TGTGCAACCGAGCTGACTAGCGGGGGTTCTTACGAGCAGTACTTC
-	few	15	TRBV6-2/TRBV6-3	TRBJ1-6	CASSYSYGESSPLHF	TGTGCCAGCAGTTACTCATACGGGGAGTCTTCACCCCTCCACTTT
-	many	15	TRBV12-3/TRBV12-4	TRBJ1-2	CTSSLKGGANYGYTF	TGTACCAGCAGTTTAAAGGGCGGGGCGAACTATGGCTACACCTTC
TRBD1	many	13	TRBV28	TRBJ2-7	CASSLGQSYEQYF	TGTGCCAGCAGTCTGGGACAGTCCTACGAGCAGTACTTC
-	many	13	TRBV20-1	TRBJ2-5	CSAARAGLTTQYF	TGCAGTGCGGCCCGGGCAGGGTTAACGACCCAGTACTTC
-	once	15	TRBV5-4	TRBJ1-6	CASTEQGLGNSPLHF	TGTGCCAGCACCGAACAGGGATTGGGAAATTCACCCCTCCACTTT
TRBD1	many	12	TRBV9	TRBJ1-5	CASGQENQPQHF	TGTGCCAGTGGACAGGAGAATCAGCCCCAGCATTTT
-	many	15	TRBV10-3	TRBJ2-1	CATYQEASSYNEQFF	TGTGCCACTTATCAGGAGGCAAGCTCCTACAATGAGCAGTTCTTC
TRBD1	-	15	TRBV5-6	TRBJ1-2	CASSSGQGWLYGYTF	TGTGCCAGCAGCAGTGGACAGGGTTGGCTCTATGGCTACACCTTC
-	many	15	TRBV6-5	TRBJ2-5	CASSYSDGGLETQYF	TGTGCCAGCAGTTACTCCGACGGGGGTCTGGAGACCCAGTACTTC
-	few	16	TRBV18	TRBJ2-6	CASSPNGISGANVLTF	TGTGCCAGCTCACCAAACGGGATCTCTGGGGCCAACGTCCTGACTTTC
-	many	15	TRBV19	TRBJ1-5	CASSMATNSNQPQHF	TGTGCCAGTAGTATGGCCACGAATAGCAATCAGCCCCAGCATTTT
-	many	13	TRBV5-1	TRBJ1-2	CASSSGGGDGYTF	TGCGCCAGCAGCTCGGGGGGAGGGGATGGCTACACCTTC
TRBD2	many	17	TRBV7-2	TRBJ2-4	CASSRYLAGIAKNIQYF	TGTGCCAGCAGCCGATATCTAGCGGGGATAGCCAAAAACATTCAGTACTTC
-	many	14	TRBV27	TRBJ1-4	CASSLRSAGEKLFF	TGTGCCAGCAGTTTACGGTCCGCGGGGGAAAAACTGTTTTTT
TRBD1	few	17	TRBV6-2/TRBV6-3	TRBJ2-2	CASSYGRDRTNTGELFF	TGTGCCAGCAGTTACGGAAGGGACAGAACGAACACAGGGGAGCTGTTTTTT
-	many	13	TRBV7-9	TRBJ1-1	CASSPAWVTEAFF	TGTGCCAGCAGCCCGGCCTGGGTAACTGAAGCTTTCTTT
-	many	13	TRBV5-1	TRBJ2-4	CASSLAGDHIQYF	TGCGCCAGCAGCTTGGCCGGGGATCACATTCAGTACTTC
TRBD1	many	14	TRBV5-4	TRBJ1-2	CASSPNRGPYGYTF	TGTGCCAGCAGCCCAAACAGGGGTCCCTATGGCTACACCTTC
TRBD1	many	13	TRBV10-3	TRBJ1-5	CATGQDYNQPQHF	TGTGCCACCGGACAGGACTATAATCAGCCCCAGCATTTT
TRBD1	many	15	TRBV5-6	TRBJ1-2	CASSPRTGQGYGYTF	TGTGCCAGCAGCCCTCGGACAGGGCAGGGCTATGGCTACACCTTC
TRBD2	many	15	TRBV20-1	TRBJ2-2	CSARDWTSRTGELFF	TGCAGTGCTAGAGATTGGACTAGTAGAACCGGGGAGCTGTTTTTT
TRBD1	many	15	TRBV6-1	TRBJ1-2	CASGTGDRGMSGYTF	TGTGCCAGCGGGACGGGAGACAGGGGGATGAGTGGCTACACCTTC
TRBD1	-	14	TRBV28	TRBJ1-5	CASSPGTGWQPQHF	TGTGCCAGCAGTCCTGGGACAGGGTGGCAGCCCCAGCATTTT
TRBD2	many	16	TRBV10-1	TRBJ2-2	CASSDLAGENTGELFF	TGCGCCAGCAGTGATCTAGCGGGGGAGAACACCGGGGAGCTGTTTTTT
-	many	13	TRBV12-3/TRBV12-4	TRBJ2-1	CASSPIVADEQFF	TGTGCCAGCAGCCCAATTGTGGCGGATGAGCAGTTCTTC
TRBD2	-	17	TRBV6-1	TRBJ2-2	CASSEASGGAETGELFF	TGTGCCAGCAGTGAAGCTAGCGGGGGGGCCGAGACCGGGGAGCTGTTTTTT
-	many	15	TRBV3-1	TRBJ2-1	CASSRGHLKANEQFF	TGTGCCAGCAGCCGGGGTCACCTCAAGGCAAATGAGCAGTTCTTC
-	many	11	TRBV2	TRBJ2-7	CASSEIYEQYF	TGTGCCAGCAGCGAGATTTACGAGCAGTACTTC